The 18 T cell receptor beta chains listed next were all sequenced from one sample in a study of OX40 agonist ivuxolimab in advanced cancers. Using immunoSEQ multiplex PCR, the repertoire was profiled, and TCRdb retains in-frame clones only, with some absent. The sample records about 51,000 clones, about 77% being singletons. The sample was CD4+ or CD8+ T cells sorted from blood, taken in a trial of the OX40 agonist ivuxolimab. All receptors come from an adult with an advanced solid tumor such as melanoma, head and neck, liver or kidney cancer.

The chain is built from TRBV21-1 and TRBJ2-5; TRBD2, the D gene given by the table, was not confirmed from the DNA. TRBV21-1 is a pseudogene locus. The CDR3 loop spans 19 amino acids. CDR3 coding DNA: TGTGCCAGACGGGGTCAGGGTAGCGGGATCGCCGATTACACTCAGACCCAGTACTTC. It specifies CARRGQGSGIADYTQTQYF.

This clone was recorded a few times. The chain links TRBV7-3 to TRBJ2-1; D gene uncertain. The V and J ends lost 4 bases and 2 bases respectively, with 12 bases between them. The CDR3 is 15 amino acids. CDR1 and CDR2 (germline): SGHTA, FQGTGA. CDR3 sequence reads: CASSSTVQPYNEQFF. CDR3 nucleotides: TGTGCCAGCAGCTCGACTGTACAACCCTACAATGAGCAGTTCTTC.

This chain uses TRBV9 with TRBJ2-1; 9 bases agree with TRBD2. Germline CDR1 reads SGDLS; CDR2 reads YYNGEE. The junction had 11 bases not matched to a gene; V was cut back by 0 bases and J by 7 bases. CDR3 size: 17 residues. The CDR3 nucleotides are TGTGCCAGCAGCGTAGCTCTAAGCGGGAGGTGGGAAAATGAGCAGTTCTTC. It translates to CASSVALSGRWENEQFF.

As for this clone: One junction end disagrees with the germline gene, perhaps due to a read error. The chain couples TRBV7-7 to TRBJ2-2; a possible D gene is TRBD1 (7 bases). CDR3 size: 15 residues. In germline, CDR1 is SSHAT, CDR2 FNYEAQ (reference sequence). The DNA for the CDR3 is TGTGCTAGCAGCTTACGGGCAGGGGGGACCGGGGAGCTGTTTTTT. Translated: CASSLRAGGTGELFF. The variable domain in full, completed from reference TRBV7-7 and TRBJ2-2, reads GAGVSQSPRYKVTKRGQDVTLRCDPISSHATLYWYQQALGQGPEFLTYFNYEAQPDKSGLPSDRFSAERPEGSISTLTIQRTEQRDSAMYRCASSLRAGGTGELFFGEGSRLTVL.

This clone was found once. This chain links TRBV28 with TRBJ1-5; D is unresolved. The CDR3 is 12 residues long. Germline V gene data show CDR1 as MDHEN and CDR2 as SYDVKM. The ends were cut back, 7 bases at V and 10 bases at J, with 14 bases in the middle. The DNA for the CDR3 is TGTGCCAGCAAAGCCCCCAGATTTCCCCAGCATTTT. Its protein is CASKAPRFPQHF.

The V and J genes are TRBV7-3 and TRBJ2-1; D uncertain. There are 14 residues in the CDR3. Trimming removed 5 bases from V and 8 bases from J, with 16 bases in between. Germline V gives CDR1 SGHTA, CDR2 FQGTGA. The CDR3 DNA reads as TGTGCCAGCAGCCAAGATCTGTGGGCCGATGAGCAGTTCTTC. It encodes CASSQDLWADEQFF.

The chain employs TRBV10-3 and TRBJ1-1; D is possibly TRBD1 (6 bases). V lost 4 bases and J lost 4, with 22 bases in between. Germline V CDR1 and CDR2: ENHRY, SYGVKD. The CDR3 has 17 amino acids. The chain's CDR3 is CAISVGGHPAVGTEAFF. CDR3 DNA sequence: TGTGCCATCAGTGTCGGGGGGCACCCCGCTGTGGGCACTGAAGCTTTCTTT.

The table lists this clone with a count of one. The chain combines TRBV19 with TRBJ2-3; D is unclear. Between the trimmed V and J ends, which lost 4 bases and 2 bases, there was a span of 10 bases. The CDR3 sequence is 14 residues long. Germline CDR1 reads LNHDA; CDR2 reads SQIVND (reference sequence). The CDR3 here is CASSRLAVTDTQYF. The CDR3 nucleotides are TGTGCCAGTAGTAGACTTGCGGTCACAGATACGCAGTATTTT. Combining the CDR3 with reference TRBV19 and TRBJ2-3 gives the whole variable domain DGGITQSPKYLFRKEGQNVTLSCEQNLNHDAMYWYRQDPGQGLRLIYYSQIVNDFQKGDIAEGYSVSREKKESFPLTVTSAQKNPTAFYLCASSRLAVTDTQYFGPGTRLTVL.

The chain carries TRBV10-2 and TRBJ2-2; tentatively, D is TRBD2 (7 bases). V was clipped by 7 bases and J by 5 bases, with 17 bases between them. The CDR3 consists of 15 residues. Germline CDR1 is WSHSY and CDR2 is SAAADI. The CDR3 loop reads CASTLGGVGTGELFF. The CDR3 nucleotides read TGCGCCAGCACGCTAGGGGGGGTAGGGACCGGGGAGCTGTTTTTT.

V gene TRBV5-1 combines with J gene TRBJ1-3; 7 bases are a match to TRBD1. CDR3 size: 15 residues. From germline, CDR1 is SGHRS and CDR2 YFSETQ. V lost 4 bases to trimming and J lost 4 bases; unmatched junction nucleotides: 8. As DNA, the CDR3 is TGCGCCAGCAGCCGGGACAGTTTAAGAGGAAACACCATATATTTT. Protein product: CASSRDSLRGNTIYF.

This clone has only one observation. This chain joins TRBV19 and TRBJ1-5; D not resolved. V lost 3 bases and J 7 bases, leaving 10 bases between the germline ends. Germline V CDR1 and CDR2: LNHDA, SQIVND (reference sequence). This CDR3 is built from 13 residues. The CDR3 is CASSMKFGQPQHF. The CDR3 DNA reads as TGTGCCAGTAGTATGAAATTTGGGCAGCCCCAGCATTTT.

The chain uses TRBV2 and TRBJ2-1, with D unclear. The CDR3 loop spans 15 amino acids. V lost 2 bases and J 6 bases, leaving 14 bases between the germline ends. Per germline, CDR1 SNHLY and CDR2 FYNNEI. The CDR3 protein is CASSESWVGSNEQFF. The DNA for the CDR3 is TGTGCCAGCAGTGAATCGTGGGTTGGTAGCAATGAGCAGTTCTTC.

The chain employs TRBV4-1 and TRBJ1-5; perhaps TRBD1 as D (5 bases). Trimming cost V 7 bases and J 0 bases, with 10 bases left between them. Germline CDR1 MGHRA, CDR2 YSYEKL. This CDR3 has 14 residues. The CDR3 region has the DNA TGCGCCAGCACCTTGGACATTAGCAATCAGCCCCAGCATTTT. Protein sequence: CASTLDISNQPQHF.

CDR3 residues: CASSLARGNEQYF. The CDR3 nucleotides are TGTGCCAGCAGCTTAGCTCGCGGGAACGAGCAGTACTTC. The V and J genes are TRBV7-2 and TRBJ2-7, with D tentatively TRBD2 (6 bases). Germline CDR1 SGHTA, CDR2 FQGNSA. The length of the CDR3 is 13 residues. The V end lost 0 bases, the J end lost 5 bases, and 8 bases lay between the germline ends.

The CDR3 nucleotides are TGCGCCAGCAGCCGCTTACCGGGCACCGGGGAGCTGTTTTTT. Amino acid sequence: CASSRLPGTGELFF. This chain joins TRBV5-1 and TRBJ2-2, with D unresolved. The V end lost 4 bases, the J end lost 4 bases, and 11 bases lay between the germline ends. The CDR3 sequence is 14 residues long. CDR1 and CDR2 (germline): SGHRS, YFSETQ.

The V gene is TRBV28, the J gene TRBJ2-7; no clear D. Germline V lookup: CDR1 MDHEN, CDR2 SYDVKM. V was trimmed by 5 bases and J by 1 base, leaving 21 bases between them. This CDR3 has 17 amino acids. CDR3 loop: CASSPGVKRLGSYEQYF. CDR3 DNA: TGTGCCAGCAGTCCCGGAGTGAAGCGCTTAGGGTCCTACGAGCAGTACTTC.

This chain joins TRBV14 and TRBJ1-1, with D unclear. The CDR3 sequence is 13 residues long. Germline V CDR1 and CDR2: SGHDN, FVKESK. Deletions cut 4 bases from V and 1 base from J, with 7 bases between. CDR3 in amino acids: CASSLLQNTEAFF. The CDR3 bases are TGTGCCAGCAGCCTCCTACAGAACACTGAAGCTTTCTTT.

This clone was found once. The gene calls are TRBV7-9 and TRBJ1-2; D perhaps matches TRBD1 (5 bases). Per the germline V gene, CDR1 is SEHNR and CDR2 is FQNEAQ (reference sequence). V was clipped by 3 bases and J by 5 bases, with 7 bases between them. The CDR3 extends over 12 amino acids. This CDR3 is CASSLAGYGYTF. DNA for the CDR3: TGTGCCAGCAGCTTGGCAGGGTATGGCTACACCTTC.